Listed below are T cell receptor beta chains from one sample, sequenced in a study of T cells in Graves' hyperthyroidism and ophthalmopathy. TCRdb re-called the multiplex PCR reads through MiXCR, storing one row per CDR3 protein. Seen here are more than 300,000 distinct CDR3 sequences, about a fifth observed once, and the top ten hold over 35%. The sequencing input was blood. These receptors were collected from a man aged 18 to 29 with Graves' ophthalmopathy. Both conserved end residues are part of each CDR3. D genes are given only for firm matches. The size of a clone is reported for some rows only, either as once, few or many, or as a class for expanded clones.

size: many
J: TRBJ2-3
D: NA
V: TRBV5-5
DNA: TGTGCCAGCAGCTCCGGGACATTGCCAGATACGCAGTATTTT
CDR3: CASSSGTLPDTQYF

size: many
J: TRBJ2-7
D: NA
V: TRBV5-6
DNA: TGTGCCAGCAGCCTGGAGGGGCTCGTCTACGAGCAGTACTTC
CDR3: CASSLEGLVYEQYF

size: NA
J: TRBJ2-2
D: NA
V: TRBV7-6
DNA: TGTGCCAGCAGCTTAGGCGGGGAGAGGGCCGGGGAGCTGTTTTTT
CDR3: CASSLGGERAGELFF

size: many
J: TRBJ1-4
D: NA
V: TRBV9
DNA: TGTGCCAGCAGCGTAGGAAACAGCGATAATGAAAAACTGTTTTTT
CDR3: CASSVGNSDNEKLFF

size: few
J: TRBJ2-5
D: NA
V: TRBV15
DNA: TGTGCCACCAGAGGTGGACGGGGCCTCGAAGAGACCCAGTACTTC
CDR3: CATRGGRGLEETQYF

size: many
J: TRBJ2-2
D: TRBD2
V: TRBV20-1
DNA: TGCAGTGCTGAGGGACTAGCGGGGAAAAACACCGGGGAGCTGTTTTTT
CDR3: CSAEGLAGKNTGELFF

size: NA
J: TRBJ2-1
D: TRBD1
V: TRBV20-1
DNA: TGCAGTGCGATAGCCGGGACAGGGGTTAATGAGCAGTTCTTC
CDR3: CSAIAGTGVNEQFF

size: many
J: TRBJ2-2
D: NA
V: TRBV7-3
DNA: TGTGCCAGCAGCCCCTTTGTGTCAAAGGACACCGGGGAGCTGTTTTTT
CDR3: CASSPFVSKDTGELFF

size: many
J: TRBJ1-5
D: TRBD1
V: TRBV24-1
DNA: TGTGCCACCAGTGAACCGGGACAGGGATTTCAGCCCCAGCATTTT
CDR3: CATSEPGQGFQPQHF

size: many
J: TRBJ2-5
D: NA
V: TRBV5-1
DNA: TGCGCCAGCAGCTTGGAAGTACGAGAGACCCAGTACTTC
CDR3: CASSLEVRETQYF

size: few
J: TRBJ2-7
D: TRBD1
V: TRBV12-3/TRBV12-4
DNA: TGTGCCAGCAGTTCGAAGGACAGGGGGTTCTCCTACGAGCAGTACTTC
CDR3: CASSSKDRGFSYEQYF

size: few
J: TRBJ1-1
D: TRBD1
V: TRBV2
DNA: TGTGCCAGCAGCGCCCACCGGGACAGGGGGCAGAACACTGAAGCTTTCTTT
CDR3: CASSAHRDRGQNTEAFF

size: many
J: TRBJ2-4
D: NA
V: TRBV7-9
DNA: TGTGCCAGCAGCCCCGGGCGAGGCGGTGACATTCAGTACTTC
CDR3: CASSPGRGGDIQYF

size: NA
J: TRBJ2-7
D: TRBD1
V: TRBV27
DNA: TGTGCCAGCAGCACAGGGGGCTGGTACGAGCAGTACTTC
CDR3: CASSTGGWYEQYF

size: many
J: TRBJ2-7
D: TRBD2
V: TRBV11-2
DNA: TGTGCCAGCAGCGCGCCACTAGCGCCCTACGAGCAGTACTTC
CDR3: CASSAPLAPYEQYF

size: many
J: TRBJ2-7
D: TRBD2
V: TRBV28
DNA: TGTGCCACCCACTTCTTACGTCCTAGCGGTGTTTCCTACGAGCAGTACTTC
CDR3: CATHFLRPSGVSYEQYF

size: many
J: TRBJ2-5
D: TRBD1
V: TRBV7-8
DNA: TGTGCCAGCAGCTTGGACAGGGATTATTTGGAGACCCAGTACTTC
CDR3: CASSLDRDYLETQYF

size: NA
J: TRBJ2-5
D: TRBD1
V: TRBV2
DNA: TGTGCCAGTGATAGACAGGGTGGAGAGACCCAGTACTTC
CDR3: CASDRQGGETQYF

size: many
J: TRBJ1-2
D: NA
V: TRBV12-3/TRBV12-4
DNA: TGTGCCAGCACCCTACAGGGTTCTAATTATGGCTACACCTTC
CDR3: CASTLQGSNYGYTF

size: many
J: TRBJ1-1
D: NA
V: TRBV3-1
DNA: TGTGCCAGCAGCCAATTCAACGCTGGGGGAGCTTTCTTT
CDR3: CASSQFNAGGAFF

size: many
J: TRBJ2-7
D: NA
V: TRBV28
DNA: TGTGCCACAAAACAAGTTAGCTTCTACGAGCAGTACTTC
CDR3: CATKQVSFYEQYF

size: many
J: TRBJ1-1
D: TRBD1
V: TRBV12-3/TRBV12-4
DNA: TGTGCCAGCAGTGGGGGGGCAGGGGGCACTGAAGCTTTCTTT
CDR3: CASSGGAGGTEAFF

size: many
J: TRBJ2-5
D: NA
V: TRBV3-1
DNA: TGTGCCAGCAGCCAAGATCTGGCGCAAGAGACCCAGTACTTC
CDR3: CASSQDLAQETQYF

size: NA
J: TRBJ1-2
D: NA
V: TRBV29-1
DNA: TGCAGCGTGGGATCTAACTATGGCTACACCTTC
CDR3: CSVGSNYGYTF

size: many
J: TRBJ1-2
D: NA
V: TRBV3-1
DNA: TGTGCCAGCAGCCACAGGGGCTCACATGGCTACACCTTC
CDR3: CASSHRGSHGYTF